The clone carrying this TCR beta chain appeared a few times. This sample is drawn from a study of cytomegalovirus exposure and HLA in healthy donors. The CDR3 has 19 residues. With 1 base removed from V and 0 bases from J, the gap between germline ends came to 16 bases. Germline V CDR1 and CDR2: SGHVS, FQNEAQ. 60 Vbeta and 13 Jbeta primers were used in PCR. Only in-frame clones appear in the TCRdb table, and some are missing; sequencing was by immunoSEQ multiplex PCR. Of about 200,000 clones detected, approximately 83% appear once; the ten largest clones hold roughly 0.098%. This rearrangement joins TRBV7-8 to TRBJ1-6, with D maybe TRBD1 (6 bases). The specimen sequenced was PBMCs. The receptor's source is a boy under 10 years old in good health and CMV-seronegative. This CDR3 reads CASSLDGLTGSSYNSPLHF. The CDR3 nucleotides read TGTGCCAGCAGCTTAGACGGCCTAACAGGGAGCTCCTATAATTCACCCCTCCACTTT.